The 10 T cell receptor beta chains given below trace back to one sample, sequenced in a study of blood T cell repertoires in COVID-19. Produced via immunoSEQ multiplex PCR; TCRdb's table is partial and in-frame only. The sample has 300,000 to 350,000 clones, 80% to 90% seen once. The sample was PBMCs or T cells enriched from blood (not recorded which). The receptors originated from a man aged 30 to 39 who had recovered from COVID-19.

The chain uses TRBV5-4 and TRBJ1-1; D perhaps matches TRBD1 (6 bases). CDR3 length: 15 amino acids. Trimming removed 4 bases at V and 8 bases at J, with 21 bases between. In germline, CDR1 is SGHNT, CDR2 YYREEE (reference sequence). As DNA, the CDR3 is TGTGCCAGCAGCCCCTTGCCTCCGGGACAAGTAGAAGCTTTCTTT. Its translation is CASSPLPPGQVEAFF.

This sequence joins TRBV6-5 and TRBJ2-1, with D possibly TRBD1 on 6 matching bases. V was shortened by 5 bases and J by 5 bases, with 16 bases between the two germline ends. This CDR3 has 15 amino acids. Germline values: CDR1 MNHEY, CDR2 SVGAGI. The CDR3 sequence: CASSTPRKGDNEQFF. The CDR3, as DNA: TGTGCCAGCAGTACCCCTAGAAAGGGGGACAATGAGCAGTTCTTC.

The chain uses TRBV5-6 and TRBJ2-3; the match to TRBD2 covers 7 bases. This CDR3 is built from 15 residues. Looked up from germline, CDR1 is SGHDT and CDR2 is YYEEEE. V lost 7 bases to trimming and J lost 1 base; unmatched junction nucleotides: 9. The CDR3: CASCRGEFCTDTQYF. CDR3 nucleotide sequence: TGTGCCAGCTGTCGGGGGGAATTTTGCACAGATACGCAGTATTTT.

This chain connects TRBV30 to TRBJ1-6; TRBD1 aligns across 9 bases. Germline CDR1 GTSNPN, CDR2 SVGIG (reference sequence). The CDR3 totals 14 residues. The ends lost 7 bases at V and 8 bases at J; junction bases unmatched: 9. The CDR3 protein is CASTGGAGDSPLHF. CDR3 DNA sequence: TGTGCCTCAACAGGGGGCGCAGGGGATTCACCCCTCCACTTT.

The chain is built from TRBV6-1 and TRBJ2-3, with 8 bases fitting TRBD1. This CDR3 has 16 amino acids. V trimming: 0 bases; J trimming: 8 bases; junction bases outside the gene matches: 10. The germline CDR1 and CDR2 sequences are MNHNS and SASEGT. Here the CDR3 reads CASSEALTGVLGTQYF. For the CDR3, the DNA is TGTGCCAGCAGTGAAGCATTGACAGGGGTACTCGGTACGCAGTATTTT.

CDR3 sequence reads: CASSIQGYSGNTIYF. CDR3 in DNA: TGTGCCAGCAGCATTCAGGGTTACTCTGGAAACACCATATATTTT. V gene TRBV2 combines with J gene TRBJ1-3, with D possibly being TRBD1 (5 bases). The CDR3 runs to 15 residues. Trimming removed 6 bases at V and 0 bases at J, with 12 bases between. CDR1 and CDR2 (germline): SNHLY, FYNNEI.

The rearrangement joins TRBV19 to TRBJ1-1, with D perhaps matching TRBD1 (6 bases). The CDR3 length is 15 residues. V was shortened by 7 bases and J by 3 bases, with 18 bases between the two germline ends. Germline-derived CDR1 and CDR2 are LNHDA and SQIVND (reference sequence). The chain's CDR3 is CASKETGPTYTEAFF. CDR3 bases: TGTGCCAGTAAGGAAACAGGGCCCACATACACTGAAGCTTTCTTT. Full variable domain (missing parts from reference TRBV19 and TRBJ1-1): DGGITQSPKYLFRKEGQNVTLSCEQNLNHDAMYWYRQDPGQGLRLIYYSQIVNDFQKGDIAEGYSVSREKKESFPLTVTSAQKNPTAFYLCASKETGPTYTEAFFGQGTRLTVV.

This clone was seen a few times. The gene calls are TRBV3-1 (or the pseudogene TRBV3-2) and TRBJ1-1; 10 bases line up with TRBD1. The CDR3 covers 14 residues. Trimming at V came to 5 bases and at J to 4 bases, leaving 4 bases not matched to a gene. Germline CDR1 and CDR2: LGHDT and YNNKEL (reference sequence). The CDR3 region has the DNA TGTGCCAGCAGCGCCCGGGACAGGGGCACTGAAGCTTTCTTT. Translated, it gives CASSARDRGTEAFF.

About this clone: Other DNA sequences from this sample encode an identical CDR3 as well. The gene calls are TRBV5-1 and TRBJ1-1; D is unclear. The CDR3 length is 14 residues. Trimming removed 0 bases from V and 0 bases from J, with 6 bases in between. Germline V gene data show CDR1 as SGHRS and CDR2 as YFSETQ. The CDR3 loop is CASSLDRMNTEAFF. CDR3 bases: TGCGCCAGCAGCTTGGACAGAATGAACACTGAAGCTTTCTTT.

As to this clone: At one end the junction does not follow the germline gene, possibly because of a read error. The rearrangement links TRBV20-1 to TRBJ1-1; D call uncertain. The length of the CDR3 is 14 residues. CDR1 and CDR2 (germline): DFQATT, SNEGSKA (reference sequence). CDR3 loop: CRASDGPGFSEAFF. DNA for the CDR3: TGCAGAGCTAGTGACGGACCGGGGTTCTCTGAAGCTTTCTTT.